Below are 8 T cell receptor beta chains sequenced from a single sample in a study of shared clonotypes between healthy human individuals. Naive-designated CD8 cells lacked CD45RO, were positively enriched for CCR7, and omitted terminally differentiated effector memory CD45RA+ cells. Libraries were prepared by immunoSEQ multiplex PCR; TCRdb keeps only in-frame clonotypes and omits some of them. The repertoire consists of 2 million or so clones, with around 96% occurring once and the leading ten covering 0.85% to 1.2%. The material sequenced was naive CD8+ T cells sorted from blood. These receptor sequences come from a man aged 18 to 29 in good health.

V gene TRBV9 combines with J gene TRBJ1-1; maybe TRBD1 (5 bases). Germline lookup yields CDR1 SGDLS and CDR2 YYNGEE. Trimming cost V 3 bases and J 0 bases, with 15 bases left between them. CDR3 length: 16 amino acids. CDR3 bases: TGTGCCAGCAGCGCAGCGCTGGAGGGGTTGAACACTGAAGCTTTCTTT. Encoded protein: CASSAALEGLNTEAFF.

The V and J genes are TRBV7-9 and TRBJ2-7; the D gene is possibly TRBD2 (5 bases). Germline V lookup: CDR1 SEHNR, CDR2 FQNEAQ (reference sequence). The ends were cut back, 5 bases at V and 6 bases at J, with 14 bases in the middle. The CDR3 contains 13 residues. The CDR3 region is CASSGGSGGEQYF. As DNA, the CDR3 is TGTGCCAGCAGCGGAGGCAGCGGAGGCGAGCAGTACTTC.

The CDR3 nucleotides read TGTGCCAGCAGCCAAGAAGCACTAGCGGGACAAGAGACCCAGTACTTC. This gives the protein CASSQEALAGQETQYF. The chain uses TRBV4-2 and TRBJ2-5; TRBD2 matches at 10 bases. Trimming at V came to 0 bases and at J to 2 bases, leaving 3 bases not matched to a gene. CDR1 is LGHNA, CDR2 YNFKEQ, per germline. CDR3 length: 16 amino acids.

The J gene is TRBJ2-3, the V gene TRBV4-1; D is possibly TRBD1 or TRBD2 (5 bases each). The CDR3 has 15 residues. The germline V gene encodes CDR1 MGHRA and CDR2 YSYEKL. V was cut by 4 bases and J by 4 bases, with 15 bases left in between. CDR3 nucleotides: TGCGCCAGCAGCCCCCTCTGGGGACGGCCAGATACGCAGTATTTT. Residues: CASSPLWGRPDTQYF.

This chain uses TRBV11-3 with TRBJ2-1, with D perhaps given as TRBD1 or TRBD2 (5 bases each). Looked up from germline, CDR1 is SGHNT and CDR2 is YENEEA. The length of the CDR3 is 13 residues. V shed 3 bases and J shed 9 bases, with 12 bases lying between them. The CDR3 spells CASSLGESPEQFF. For the CDR3, the DNA is TGTGCCAGCAGCTTGGGGGAGAGCCCTGAGCAGTTCTTC.

The V call is TRBV19, the J call TRBJ1-1; 7 positions match TRBD1. Germline values: CDR1 LNHDA, CDR2 SQIVND (reference sequence). V shed 5 bases and J 0 bases; nucleotides not matched to a gene: 3. The CDR3 consists of 14 residues. The CDR3 DNA reads TGTGCCAGTAGTGTGGGACAGATGAACACTGAAGCTTTCTTT. It encodes CASSVGQMNTEAFF. The variable domain in full, completed from reference TRBV19 and TRBJ1-1, reads DGGITQSPKYLFRKEGQNVTLSCEQNLNHDAMYWYRQDPGQGLRLIYYSQIVNDFQKGDIAEGYSVSREKKESFPLTVTSAQKNPTAFYLCASSVGQMNTEAFFGQGTRLTVV.

The chain is built from TRBV7-2 and TRBJ2-7, with 8 nucleotides matching TRBD2. Trimming at V came to 2 bases and at J to 2 bases, leaving 17 bases not matched to a gene. Germline V lookup: CDR1 SGHTA, CDR2 FQGNSA. The CDR3 is 19 residues long. DNA for the CDR3: TGTGCCAGCAGCTTAAATTGGGGGTTTCCTAGCGGGCCAGCCTACGAGCAGTACTTC. This codes for CASSLNWGFPSGPAYEQYF.

This chain links TRBV27 with TRBJ1-6; 7 positions agree with TRBD1. V lost 6 bases, J lost 7 bases, and 6 bases stayed unmatched. The CDR3 has 14 residues. Germline V gives CDR1 MNHEY, CDR2 SMNVEV (reference sequence). The CDR3 sequence is CASSSDRANSPLHF. DNA of the CDR3: TGTGCCAGCAGCAGCGACAGGGCAAATTCACCCCTCCACTTT.